Many counts were recorded for the clone carrying this T cell receptor (beta chain). This entry comes from a study of T cells in Graves' hyperthyroidism and ophthalmopathy. About the study: The initial diagnosis was the point when peripheral blood was collected, ahead of any treatment.

From RNA transcripts, TCR beta CDR3 regions were amplified. The HTBI set primed first-round TCR CDR3 RT-PCR. In TCRdb, the multiplex PCR reads were re-called with MiXCR into one record per CDR3 protein. This table has 400,000 to 600,000 distinct CDR3 sequences, less than 25% appearing once. No ophthalmopathy progression within 18 months constituted stable Graves' hyperthyroidism. Diagnosing involved the use of clinical symptoms, serum thyroxine and TRAb, thyroid ultrasound and orbital computed tomography. V dropped 5 bases and J dropped 7 bases, with 20 bases sitting between them. The germline CDR1 and CDR2 sequences are MNHEY and SMNVEV (reference sequence). The CDR3 has 15 residues.

The TCR sequence derives from a young man with Graves' hyperthyroidism. The sample was blood. The rearrangement links TRBV27 to TRBJ1-2, with a weak D call TRBD1 (5 bases). CDR3 sequence (DNA): TGTGCCAGCAGTCCGGATCCAGGGATAGCTGGTGGCTACACCTTC. Its protein product is CASSPDPGIAGGYTF.